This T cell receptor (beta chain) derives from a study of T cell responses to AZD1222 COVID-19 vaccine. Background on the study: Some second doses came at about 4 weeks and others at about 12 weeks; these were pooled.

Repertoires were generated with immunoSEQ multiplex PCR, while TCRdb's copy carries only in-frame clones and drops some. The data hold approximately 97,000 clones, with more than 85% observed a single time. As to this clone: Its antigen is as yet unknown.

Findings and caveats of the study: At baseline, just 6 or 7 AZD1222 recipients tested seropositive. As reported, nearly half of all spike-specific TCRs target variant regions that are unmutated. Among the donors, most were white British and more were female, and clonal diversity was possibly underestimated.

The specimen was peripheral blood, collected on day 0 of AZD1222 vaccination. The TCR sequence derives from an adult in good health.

CDR3 bases: TGTGCCAGCATTGGCAACCCGCCTACCTACGAGCAGTACTTC. Protein sequence: CASIGNPPTYEQYF. The chain couples TRBV28 to TRBJ2-7, with D unresolved. The CDR3 spans 14 residues. V was shortened by 7 bases and J by 2 bases, with 15 bases between the two germline ends. The germline gives CDR1 MDHEN, CDR2 SYDVKM. Full variable domain (rest looked up from reference TRBV28 and TRBJ2-7): DVKVTQSSRYLVKRTGEKVFLECVQDMDHENMFWYRQDPGLGLRLIYFSYDVKMKEKGDIPEGYSVSREKKERFSLILESASTNQTSMYLCASIGNPPTYEQYFGPGTRLTVT.